This record concerns one TCR beta chain sequence. What it binds is unknown. Libraries were prepared by immunoSEQ multiplex PCR; TCRdb keeps only in-frame clonotypes and omits some of them. Among about 78,000 clones, around 90% were seen once, and the ten largest hold around a fifth. The CDR3 extends over 14 amino acids. Germline-derived CDR1 and CDR2 are LNHDA and SQIVND (reference sequence). V gave up 3 bases and J gave up 3 bases, with 8 bases separating them. This record belongs to a study of identifying expanded T cells in peripheral blood. Study-wide results and limits: Differentially abundant clones: around 1.1 between replicates, 15 to 17 at roughly 15 days, 19 at four.

Healthy donors had no documented immune events, such as infections, while sampled. V is TRBV19 and J is TRBJ1-4; D is undetermined. The sample taken for sequencing was blood. This receptor was obtained from a person between 18 and 75 years old in good health. In nucleotides, the CDR3 is TGTGCCAGTAGTATCCAGTCGGCTAATGAAAAACTGTTTTTT. This codes for CASSIQSANEKLFF.